A single sample is the source of the 21 T cell receptor beta chains below, sequenced in a study of T cell changes during pregnancy in multiple sclerosis. The method was immunoSEQ multiplex PCR; TCRdb's version includes in-frame clones alone and lacks a portion of them. The profile covers more than 25,000 clones, with around 92% appearing a single time and around 3.9% taken by the ten largest. Sequencing used CD8+ T cells from peripheral blood mononuclear cells, obtained in the second trimester of pregnancy. The receptor source for this set is a female donor in good health, enrolled as a control in a pregnancy study.

The chain carries TRBV29-1 and TRBJ1-2, with D tentatively TRBD1 (5 bases). V was pared by 3 bases and J by 4 bases, with 9 bases between. This CDR3 is built from 12 residues. Germline V gene lookup returns CDR1 SQVTM and CDR2 ANQGSEA. This chain's CDR3 is CSVDAGSYGYTF. The CDR3 coding sequence is TGCAGCGTTGATGCAGGGTCCTATGGCTACACCTTC.

This clone was seen once. This CDR3 is CASSSTSGWNMNTEAFF. The CDR3 DNA reads TGCGCCAGCAGCTCAACTTCAGGGTGGAACATGAACACTGAAGCTTTCTTT. V usage is TRBV5-1 and J usage is TRBJ1-1; maybe TRBD1 (5 bases). Trimming took off 3 bases at V and 0 bases at J, with 18 bases between the two ends. The CDR3 extends over 17 amino acids. The germline V gene encodes CDR1 SGHRS and CDR2 YFSETQ. The full variable domain, rest sourced from reference TRBV5-1 and TRBJ1-1, is KAGVTQTPRYLIKTRGQQVTLSCSPISGHRSVSWYQQTPGQGLQFLFEYFSETQRNKGNFPGRFSGRQFSNSRSEMNVSTLELGDSALYLCASSSTSGWNMNTEAFFGQGTRLTVV.

This chain connects TRBV19 to TRBJ2-7; D not resolved. The germline CDR1 and CDR2 sequences are LNHDA and SQIVND (reference sequence). This CDR3 comprises 13 residues. The V end was cut by 5 bases, the J end by 1 base, with 9 bases between. DNA for the CDR3: TGTGCCAGTAGTCTAAACAGATCCTACGAGCAGTACTTC. Translated: CASSLNRSYEQYF.

The V call is TRBV2, the J call TRBJ2-7, with D uncertain. The length of the CDR3 is 12 residues. V shed 5 bases and J shed 3 bases, with 8 bases lying between them. Per the germline V gene, CDR1 is SNHLY and CDR2 is FYNNEI. The CDR3 DNA reads TGTGCCAGCAGTCCCCAAATCTACGAGCAGTACTTC. Its protein product is CASSPQIYEQYF.

CDR3 protein: CASSLALDNTDTQYF. The CDR3 DNA reads as TGTGCCAGCAGCTTAGCGCTAGATAACACAGATACGCAGTATTTT. This sequence joins TRBV11-2 and TRBJ2-3, with D hard to call. The CDR3 totals 15 residues. Per the germline V gene, CDR1 is SGHAT and CDR2 is FQNNGV. Between the trimmed V and J ends, which lost 1 base and 2 bases, there was a span of 10 bases.

CDR3 DNA: TGTGCCAGTAGGCAGACAGAGAACACTGAAGCTTTCTTT. It yields the protein CASRQTENTEAFF. The chain employs TRBV19 and TRBJ1-1, with TRBD1 as a possible D gene (5 bases). Germline V gene data show CDR1 as LNHDA and CDR2 as SQIVND (reference sequence). This CDR3 spans 13 amino acids. The V end was cut by 6 bases, the J end by 1 base, with 9 bases between.

This clone is categorized as medium-sized. The V and J genes are TRBV7-9 and TRBJ2-7, with a possible D match to TRBD2 (5 bases). There are 13 residues in the CDR3. The ends were cut back, 8 bases at V and 1 base at J, with 12 bases in the middle. Germline V CDR1 and CDR2: SEHNR, FQNEAQ (reference sequence). The CDR3 nucleotides are TGTGCCAGCCGTGCGGGCAGTTCCTACGAGCAGTACTTC. It specifies CASRAGSSYEQYF.

The V call is TRBV19, the J call TRBJ2-3; a weak D match, TRBD2 (5 bases). The CDR3 is made up of 13 amino acids. The V end was cut by 7 bases, the J end by 2 bases, with 10 bases between. CDR1 is LNHDA and CDR2 is SQIVND in the germline V gene (reference sequence). The CDR3 DNA sequence: TGTGCCAGTACCCCGGACTCCACAGATACGCAGTATTTT. It yields the protein CASTPDSTDTQYF.

This chain uses TRBV11-2 with TRBJ2-1; possibly TRBD1 for D (6 bases). The CDR3 runs 15 residues. Germline CDR1 reads SGHAT; CDR2 reads FQNNGV. Trimming took off 2 bases at V and 2 bases at J, with 10 bases between the two ends. The CDR3 DNA reads as TGTGCCAGCAGCTTAAACCGGGACACCTACAATGAGCAGTTCTTC. Protein product: CASSLNRDTYNEQFF.

The rearrangement joins TRBV4-3 to TRBJ2-1; 13 nucleotides align to TRBD2. Unmatched junction bases numbered 4, after V lost 4 bases and J lost 7 bases. There are 15 residues in the CDR3. CDR1 and CDR2 from the germline V gene are LGHNA and YSLEER. The CDR3 loop reads CASSLGTSGVNEQFF. CDR3 bases: TGCGCCAGCAGCCTTGGGACTAGCGGGGTGAATGAGCAGTTCTTC.

The count of this clone is one. The V gene is TRBV4-3, the J gene TRBJ2-2, with TRBD2 as a possible D gene (6 bases). The CDR3 covers 15 residues. CDR1 is LGHNA and CDR2 is YSLEER in the germline V gene. V was cut by 0 bases and J by 7 bases, with 12 bases left in between. The CDR3 DNA sequence: TGCGCCAGCAGCCAAGACAGGAGGAGGGTCGGGGAGCTGTTTTTT. This codes for CASSQDRRRVGELFF.

This rearrangement joins TRBV27 to TRBJ2-7; 7 nucleotides match TRBD2. This CDR3 has 14 amino acids. With V trimmed by 6 bases and J by 4 bases, 9 bases remained unmatched. In germline, CDR1 is MNHEY, CDR2 SMNVEV (reference sequence). The CDR3 protein is CASRLGEGGYEQYF. As DNA, the CDR3 is TGTGCCAGCAGGCTAGGGGAGGGTGGGTACGAGCAGTACTTC.

The chain links TRBV4-3 to TRBJ1-1, with unresolved D. V lost 1 base to trimming and J lost 11 bases, with 17 bases between them. The CDR3 covers 14 residues. The germline gives CDR1 LGHNA, CDR2 YSLEER. CDR3 sequence (DNA): TGCGCCAGCAGCCAAGCACGGACTCTCATCGAGGCTTTCTTT. It specifies CASSQARTLIEAFF.

This clone appeared once. The V call is TRBV2, the J call TRBJ2-5; 9 bases agree with TRBD2. CDR1 SNHLY and CDR2 FYNNEI come from the germline V gene. This CDR3 is 17 amino acids long. V shed 5 bases, J shed 5 bases, and the junction held 15 bases outside the gene matches. DNA of the CDR3: TGTGCCAGCAGTCCTCAGACTAGCGGTTTCCGCGCGGAGACCCAGTACTTC. The encoded protein is CASSPQTSGFRAETQYF.

CDR3 loop: CASSHREHSNQPQHF. In DNA, the CDR3 is TGCGCCAGCAGTCACCGCGAGCATAGCAATCAGCCCCAGCATTTT. The V gene is TRBV23-1, the J gene TRBJ1-5; D uncertain. TRBV23-1 belongs to the ORF category, with a function that is uncertain. The ends were cut back, 3 bases at V and 0 bases at J, with 9 bases in the middle. This CDR3 is 15 amino acids long.

This clone was recorded only once. The chain recombines TRBV10-3 with TRBJ1-1, with 8 bases lining up with TRBD1. The germline gives CDR1 ENHRY, CDR2 SYGVKD. Germline trimming cut 2 bases from V and 1 base from J; bases unmatched to any gene: 9. This CDR3 spans 17 amino acids. The CDR3 is CAISELMTGTGNTEAFF. CDR3 coding DNA: TGTGCCATCAGTGAGCTAATGACCGGGACAGGGAACACTGAAGCTTTCTTT.

The genes are TRBV29-1 and TRBJ1-1, with no clear D. Trimming removed 4 bases at V and 4 bases at J, with 13 bases between. Germline V CDR1 and CDR2: SQVTM, ANQGSEA. The CDR3 runs to 13 residues. The CDR3 DNA follows: TGCAGCGTTGTTCGGCCGGAGGGCACTGAAGCTTTCTTT. This encodes CSVVRPEGTEAFF.

The rearrangement links TRBV4-2 to TRBJ2-5; 8 bases map to TRBD2. The CDR3 totals 16 residues. Losses at the gene ends were 0 bases for V and 4 bases for J; bases not matched to a gene: 7. Germline assignment: CDR1 LGHNA and CDR2 YNFKEQ. CDR3 loop: CASSQDAGGGVETQYF. CDR3 coding DNA: TGTGCCAGCAGCCAAGACGCGGGGGGCGGGGTAGAGACCCAGTACTTC.

The rearrangement joins TRBV4-2 to TRBJ1-6; TRBD1 is a possible D gene (5 bases). The CDR3 consists of 15 residues. The germline CDR1 and CDR2 sequences are LGHNA and YNFKEQ. Between the trimmed V and J ends, which lost 1 base and 9 bases, there was a span of 13 bases. CDR3 sequence: CASSQVLDIGSPLHF. CDR3 nucleotides: TGTGCCAGCAGCCAAGTTCTGGACATTGGTTCACCCCTCCACTTT.

J is TRBJ2-7 and V is TRBV11-2, with a weak D call TRBD1 (5 bases). CDR3 length: 13 amino acids. Germline assignment: CDR1 SGHAT and CDR2 FQNNGV. V was shortened by 6 bases and J by 3 bases, with 12 bases between the two germline ends. Here the CDR3 DNA reads TGTGCCAGCAGTGAGCAGGGTTTCTACGAGCAGTACTTC. Translating gives CASSEQGFYEQYF. Combining the CDR3 with reference TRBV11-2 and TRBJ2-7 gives the whole variable domain EAGVAQSPRYKIIEKRQSVAFWCNPISGHATLYWYQQILGQGPKLLIQFQNNGVVDDSQLPKDRFSAERLKGVDSTLKIQPAKLEDSAVYLCASSEQGFYEQYFGPGTRLTVT.

This chain connects TRBV27 to TRBJ1-1; a weak D match, TRBD1 (5 bases). V lost 2 bases to trimming and J lost 1 base, with 11 bases between them. Germline CDR1 MNHEY, CDR2 SMNVEV (reference sequence). The CDR3 consists of 15 residues. The CDR3 loop is CASSLGRGPNTEAFF. The CDR3 bases are TGTGCCAGCAGTTTAGGGAGGGGACCGAACACTGAAGCTTTCTTT.